This T cell receptor (beta chain) is drawn from a study of T cell repertoires in ileal Crohn's disease (dated by TCRdb to the late 2010s). Concerning the study at large: Median disease duration was about eight years, and about 36% of patients were identified as active smokers at the time of surgery. Surgery was performed for a complication in all patients, with stricturing disease in approximately 60% and penetrating disease in roughly 39%. Roughly half of the patients were given postoperative therapy, with 11 to 12 receiving thiopurines and fewer than 20 receiving anti-TNF agents. TCR repertoire analysis was done in 57 Crohn's disease patients from a prospective multicentre cohort. Running in parallel with the study was a multicentre cohort set up to find predictors of early endoscopic recurrence following ileocolonic resection. Endoscopic postoperative recurrence was defined by a Rutgeerts score above i0. A total of around 150 mucosal samples from some 50 patients were sequenced, collected from several sites on the surgical specimen as well as at postoperative endoscopy.

This clone has more than one count but fewer than ten. Its target antigen remains unknown. The sample holds no much larger clone one base away, and base qualities are not on file. Around 500 nanograms of biopsy DNA per sample were submitted for commercial TCRB immunosequencing. CDR3 regions were amplified from genomic DNA by Adaptive Biotechnology using a two-step, amplification bias-controlled multiplex PCR. Primers covering every V and J gene segment were used in the first PCR, while barcodes and Illumina adapters were added in the second PCR. An Illumina instrument was used to sequence the CDR3 libraries. The original methods were these. The analysis drew on both the pipelines supplied by the vendor and custom analysis of the raw data in R/Bioconductor running R version 3.3.0. Clonality, which ranges from 0 to 1, was calculated as the inverse of the normalised Shannon entropy across all productive clones. High-frequency clones were defined as the repertoire share of the top 100 clones, retaining only clones passing a 95% confidence test. The Simpson index measured repertoire diversity, and the Morisita-Horn index measured overlap between samples. TCRdb took over this immuneACCESS table, retaining in-frame rearrangements with V and J assigned. Such tables are incomplete; in checked studies, under half of the missing clones stem from an unresolved V gene, and the remainder is unexplained. V and J calls and clone size follow that table, whereas D and trimming were derived from the DNA. For this sample the table gives 9,500 to 15,000 clones, of which around 78% were detected only once. The top ten constitute less than 5.5% of the sample.

To be eligible, patients had to be adults with ileal or ileocolonic Crohn's disease and an indication for ileocolonic resection. Before DNA extraction, whole ileal mucosal biopsies were kept frozen at -80 degrees C. Genomic DNA was extracted from frozen whole biopsies with a TRizol-based method and quantified on a NanoDrop 2000 spectrophotometer. The V end loses 3 bases and the J end loses 5 bases, and a stretch of 14 bases separates them. Sequences SGHRS (CDR1) and YFSETQ (CDR2) are obtained from the germline V gene. Measured from the cysteine to the phenylalanine, the CDR3 is 15 residues long. The read is trimmed to its CDR3 DNA, 45 bases read in frame from base 1. Points the paper makes about the study in general: Sorted CD8 T cells carried more high-frequency clones than CD4 T cells, suggesting mucosal expansions were mainly CD8. A significantly higher proportion of clonal expansions was observed in active smokers at surgery than in non-smokers (25.9% vs 17.9%, p=0.02). Higher percentages of high-frequency clones at the time of surgery were linked to endoscopic recurrence, and every patient with clonality above 26.8% (18/57) had recurrence. Only a subgroup of patients, of unstated size, had their mucosal CD4 and CD8 T cells sorted and sequenced.

The chain couples TRBV5-1 to TRBJ2-2, with TRBD2 as a weak D call on 7 bases. Material for sequencing was ileal tissue. The receptor comes from an adult with Crohn's disease. The bases read TGCGCCAGCAGCTATAGGACAGCGGGAACCGGGGAGCTGTTTTTT. The resulting protein is CASSYRTAGTGELFF. When the CDR3 is completed using the reference TRBV5-1 and TRBJ2-2 genes on either side, the full variable domain is KAGVTQTPRYLIKTRGQQVTLSCSPISGHRSVSWYQQTPGQGLQFLFEYFSETQRNKGNFPGRFSGRQFSNSRSEMNVSTLELGDSALYLCASSYRTAGTGELFFGEGSRLTVL.